Below, one T cell receptor (beta chain) is given with its context. Antigen unknown. Using its own MiXCR run on the reads, TCRdb lists one record per CDR3 protein. The table includes 570,000 or so distinct CDR3 sequences, 40% detected once. After removal of 0 bases from V and 5 bases from J, the junction contained 8 bases not matched to a gene. CDR3 length equals 16 residues. Per germline, CDR1 SNHLY and CDR2 FYNNEI. The data belong to a study of T cell repertoires in cytomegalovirus infection. As for the study in general: HLA-C-restricted CMV epitopes, recently identified, and well-studied HLA-B-restricted ones were used by the study. CMV infection together with matching HLA type was indicated by public TCR beta signatures. Overall study findings and caveats: Adding up the frequency of public TCR beta families identified people who carried CMV plus the relevant HLA. HLA-C-restricted CMV clonotypes gave the most frequent clonotype in two of eight donors.

This chain links TRBV2 with TRBJ2-5; 8 bases are a match to TRBD1. The sequence came from a human donor in good health (CMV status not recorded). Some clones in this sample may be carry-over from other donors' samples. The sequences come from cultured PBMCs, collected from culture after CMV antigen stimulation. The CDR3 reads CASSEAMGTGVETQYF. The CDR3 nucleotides are TGTGCCAGCAGTGAAGCGATGGGGACAGGAGTTGAGACCCAGTACTTC.